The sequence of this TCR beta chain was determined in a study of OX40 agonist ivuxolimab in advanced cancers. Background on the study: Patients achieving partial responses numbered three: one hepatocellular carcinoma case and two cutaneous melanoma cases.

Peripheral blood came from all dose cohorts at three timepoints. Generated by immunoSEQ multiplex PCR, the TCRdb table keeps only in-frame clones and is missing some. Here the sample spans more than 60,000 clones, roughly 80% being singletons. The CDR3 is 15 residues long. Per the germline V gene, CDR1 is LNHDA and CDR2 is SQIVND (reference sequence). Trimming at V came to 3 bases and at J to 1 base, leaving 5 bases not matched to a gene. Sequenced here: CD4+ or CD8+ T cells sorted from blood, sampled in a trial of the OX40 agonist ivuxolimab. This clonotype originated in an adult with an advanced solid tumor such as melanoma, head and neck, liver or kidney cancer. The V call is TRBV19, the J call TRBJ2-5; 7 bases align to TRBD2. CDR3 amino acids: CASSIGRLAQETQYF. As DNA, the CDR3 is TGTGCCAGTAGTATTGGTCGACTAGCCCAAGAGACCCAGTACTTC.